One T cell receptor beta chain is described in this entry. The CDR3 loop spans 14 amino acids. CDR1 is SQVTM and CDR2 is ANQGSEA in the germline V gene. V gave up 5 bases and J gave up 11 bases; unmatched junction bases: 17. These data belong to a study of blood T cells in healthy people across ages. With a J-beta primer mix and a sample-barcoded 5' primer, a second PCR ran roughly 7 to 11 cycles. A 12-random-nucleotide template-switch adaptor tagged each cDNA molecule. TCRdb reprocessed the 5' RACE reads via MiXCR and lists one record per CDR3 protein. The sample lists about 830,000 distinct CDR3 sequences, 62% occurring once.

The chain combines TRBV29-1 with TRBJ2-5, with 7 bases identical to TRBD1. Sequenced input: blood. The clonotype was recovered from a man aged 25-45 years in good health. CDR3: CSVPTGVLGNEQYF. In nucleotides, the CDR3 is TGCAGCGTTCCCACAGGGGTTTTGGGTAATGAGCAGTACTTC.